These 29 T cell receptor beta chains share one sample of origin, sequenced in a study of shared clonotypes between healthy human individuals. TCRdb keeps only in-frame clones here, not all; method: immunoSEQ multiplex PCR. The sample records approximately 2.1 million clones, 80% to 95% being singletons. Input material: naive CD4+ T cells from PBMCs. As for subset: CD45RA+ positively selected. The receptors here all came from a man aged 18 to 29 in good health. Some clones in this sample may be carry-over from other donors' samples.

The rearrangement joins TRBV7-2 to TRBJ2-1; 9 nucleotides match TRBD2. J was trimmed by 2 bases and V by 5 bases; bases with no gene match: 4. The length of the CDR3 is 15 residues. Per germline, CDR1 SGHTA and CDR2 FQGNSA. CDR3 loop: CASSRSGRTYNEQFF. CDR3 nucleotide sequence: TGTGCCAGCAGCCGTAGCGGGAGAACCTACAATGAGCAGTTCTTC. The whole variable domain, filled in from reference TRBV7-2 and TRBJ2-1, reads GAGVSQSPSNKVTEKGKDVELRCDPISGHTALYWYRQSLGQGLEFLIYFQGNSAPDKSGLPSDRFSAERTGGSVSTLTIQRTQQEDSAVYLCASSRSGRTYNEQFFGPGTRLTVL.

The J gene is TRBJ2-1, the V gene TRBV5-1, with D possibly being TRBD1 or TRBD2 (6 bases each). CDR1 and CDR2 (germline): SGHRS, YFSETQ. This CDR3 comprises 14 residues. Trimming cost V 3 bases and J 7 bases, with 14 bases left between them. Written as DNA, the CDR3 is TGCGCCAGCAGCTGGGAACGGAGGGGGAATGAGCAGTTCTTC. This translates into CASSWERRGNEQFF.

The chain couples TRBV4-2 to TRBJ2-1, with 7 bases lining up with TRBD2. The CDR3 is 16 residues long. Trimming at V came to 0 bases and at J to 3 bases, leaving 5 bases not matched to a gene. Germline V gene lookup returns CDR1 LGHNA and CDR2 YNFKEQ. For the CDR3, the DNA is TGTGCCAGCAGCCAAGATGCGGGAGCAGTCTACAATGAGCAGTTCTTC. This translates into CASSQDAGAVYNEQFF.

The chain couples TRBV2 to TRBJ2-7; D assignment may be TRBD1 or TRBD2 (6 bases each). The CDR3 runs 16 residues. Trimming shortened V by 2 bases and J by 3 bases, and 17 bases separated the two germline ends. From germline, CDR1 is SNHLY and CDR2 FYNNEI. The CDR3, as DNA: TGTGCCAGCAGTGAAAGGGGGGCAGACTACAACTACGAGCAGTACTTC. This sequence encodes CASSERGADYNYEQYF. The full variable domain, with the rest looked up from reference TRBV2 and TRBJ2-7, is EPEVTQTPSHQVTQMGQEVILRCVPISNHLYFYWYRQILGQKVEFLVSFYNNEISEKSEIFDDQFSVERPDGSNFTLKIRSTKLEDSAMYFCASSERGADYNYEQYFGPGTRLTVT.

The chain recombines TRBV2 with TRBJ2-3; tentative D call: TRBD1 (7 bases). Trimming cost V 7 bases and J 5 bases, with 13 bases left between them. The CDR3 is made up of 13 amino acids. Germline values: CDR1 SNHLY, CDR2 FYNNEI. The CDR3 sequence is CASTAGGGDTQYF. The CDR3 region has the DNA TGTGCCAGCACGGCAGGGGGAGGAGATACGCAGTATTTT.

The genes are TRBV4-1 and TRBJ1-3; D is ambiguous. Germline lookup yields CDR1 MGHRA and CDR2 YSYEKL. Trimming removed 1 base at V and 4 bases at J, with 11 bases between. CDR3 length: 15 residues. The CDR3 here is CASSQGSNGGNTIYF. The CDR3 DNA reads as TGCGCCAGCAGCCAAGGGTCAAACGGGGGAAACACCATATATTTT.

This sequence joins TRBV6-6 and TRBJ1-5; TRBD1 is a possible D gene (6 bases). The V and J ends lost 8 bases and 6 bases respectively, with 17 bases between them. The germline gives CDR1 MNHNY, CDR2 SVGAGI (reference sequence). This CDR3 comprises 14 residues. Here the CDR3 reads CASQQGVISQPQHF. For the CDR3, the DNA is TGTGCCAGCCAACAGGGAGTTATTAGTCAGCCCCAGCATTTT.

The rearrangement links TRBV6-6 to TRBJ2-7, with a possible D match to TRBD2 (5 bases). V was cut by 0 bases and J by 3 bases, with 12 bases left in between. The CDR3 is made up of 15 amino acids. Germline-derived CDR1 and CDR2 are MNHNY and SVGAGI (reference sequence). CDR3 nucleotides: TGTGCCAGCAGTTACTCCCGGGGAAGGAGCTACGAGCAGTACTTC. Its protein product is CASSYSRGRSYEQYF.

The chain employs TRBV7-6 and TRBJ2-7; unclear D gene. The CDR3 sequence is 13 residues long. Between the trimmed V and J ends, which lost 4 bases and 7 bases, there was a span of 14 bases. Germline CDR1 SGHVS, CDR2 FNYEAQ. CDR3 nucleotides: TGTGCCAGCAGCTCCAGCCCCTCACAAGAGCAGTACTTC. Amino acid sequence: CASSSSPSQEQYF.

This chain joins TRBV19 and TRBJ2-7; D perhaps matches TRBD2 (7 bases). CDR3 length equals 14 residues. Trimming pared 8 bases from V and 3 bases from J, leaving 17 bases between. Germline loops: CDR1 LNHDA, CDR2 SQIVND (reference sequence). CDR3 region: CASSEGGTVYEQYF. CDR3 nucleotide sequence: TGTGCCAGTTCCGAGGGGGGGACGGTCTACGAGCAGTACTTC.

The chain combines TRBV15 with TRBJ2-6; the D gene is possibly TRBD1 (5 bases). Germline V lookup: CDR1 LNHNV, CDR2 YYDKDF (reference sequence). Between the trimmed V and J ends, which lost 0 bases and 2 bases, there was a span of 14 bases. This CDR3 spans 18 amino acids. The CDR3 nucleotides are TGTGCCACCAGCAGAGAGATCCCAGGGCAAACTGGGGCCAACGTCCTGACTTTC. The encoded protein is CATSREIPGQTGANVLTF. Combining the CDR3 with reference TRBV15 and TRBJ2-6 gives the whole variable domain DAMVIQNPRYQVTQFGKPVTLSCSQTLNHNVMYWYQQKSSQAPKLLFHYYDKDFNNEADTPDNFQSRRPNTSFCFLDIRSPGLGDTAMYLCATSREIPGQTGANVLTFGAGSRLTVL.

The genes are TRBV6-4 and TRBJ2-3, with D perhaps TRBD1 (6 bases). The germline V gene has CDR1 MRHNA and CDR2 SNTAGT. V lost 5 bases and J 2 bases, leaving 14 bases between the germline ends. CDR3 length: 15 residues. In DNA form, the CDR3 reads TGTGCCAGCAGTCGGAAAAACAGGGACACAGATACGCAGTATTTT. Its translation is CASSRKNRDTDTQYF.

CDR3 loop: CASSQHRGFDYEQYF. The CDR3 region has the DNA TGTGCCAGCAGTCAACACAGGGGCTTCGACTACGAGCAGTACTTC. This chain joins TRBV28 and TRBJ2-7; 7 bases fit TRBD1. CDR1 is MDHEN and CDR2 is SYDVKM in the germline V gene. J was trimmed by 3 bases and V by 5 bases; bases with no gene match: 10. The CDR3 contains 15 residues.

The chain has TRBV11-2 and TRBJ2-7, with D possibly TRBD2 on 5 matching bases. There are 13 residues in the CDR3. With 4 bases removed from V and 6 bases from J, the gap between germline ends came to 13 bases. The germline V gene has CDR1 SGHAT and CDR2 FQNNGV. As DNA, the CDR3 is TGTGCCAGCAGCTCCGGACTCGCCGGCGAGCAGTACTTC. Encoded protein: CASSSGLAGEQYF.

V gene TRBV6-6 combines with J gene TRBJ2-1; a possible D gene is TRBD2 (5 bases). CDR1 MNHNY and CDR2 SVGAGI come from the germline V gene (reference sequence). The CDR3 runs to 13 residues. Trimming removed 6 bases at V and 4 bases at J, with 10 bases between. The CDR3 DNA is TGTGCCAGCAGCCGGGGAGTTTACAATGAGCAGTTCTTC. This sequence encodes CASSRGVYNEQFF.

The rearrangement joins TRBV14 to TRBJ2-1; D call uncertain. This CDR3 has 13 amino acids. The V end lost 1 base, the J end lost 1 base, and 2 bases lay between the germline ends. Per the germline V gene, CDR1 is SGHDN and CDR2 is FVKESK. CDR3 nucleotides: TGTGCCAGCAGCCAAGGGTCCTACAATGAGCAGTTCTTC. Residues: CASSQGSYNEQFF. The full variable domain, rest sourced from reference TRBV14 and TRBJ2-1, is EAGVTQFPSHSVIEKGQTVTLRCDPISGHDNLYWYRRVMGKEIKFLLHFVKESKQDESGMPNNRFLAERTGGTYSTLKVQPAELEDSGVYFCASSQGSYNEQFFGPGTRLTVL.

Points on this clone: The sample carries other DNA sequences with the same CDR3. The V and J genes are TRBV15 and TRBJ1-5; no clear D. Germline V gene lookup returns CDR1 LNHNV and CDR2 YYDKDF (reference sequence). This CDR3 region has 12 residues. V was pared by 1 base and J by 7 bases, with 5 bases between. CDR3 loop: CATSRGEQPQHF. The CDR3 region has the DNA TGTGCCACCAGCAGAGGGGAGCAGCCCCAGCATTTT.

CDR3 in amino acids: CAWSPRGGELFF. CDR3 nucleotides: TGTGCCTGGAGTCCAAGAGGTGGGGAGCTGTTTTTT. V usage is TRBV30 and J usage is TRBJ2-2; D is uncertain. The CDR3 length is 12 residues. The germline V gene has CDR1 GTSNPN and CDR2 SVGIG (reference sequence). Trimming stripped 2 bases from V and 8 bases from J, with 9 bases between.

V and J are TRBV7-2 and TRBJ1-5; 10 positions match TRBD1. The V gene's germline CDR1 is SGHTA and CDR2 FQGNSA. V was pared by 3 bases and J by 7 bases, with 3 bases of the junction left unmatched. The CDR3 is 14 amino acids. CDR3 loop: CASSLDRGFQPQHF. The CDR3 nucleotides read TGTGCCAGCAGCTTGGACAGGGGGTTCCAGCCCCAGCATTTT.

J is TRBJ1-4 and V is TRBV4-1; unclear D gene. This CDR3 contains 15 residues. V lost 1 base to trimming and J lost 8 bases, with 14 bases between them. CDR1 and CDR2 (germline): MGHRA, YSYEKL. The CDR3 DNA reads as TGCGCCAGCAGCCAAGTTAGCCTCCCCGGCGAAAAACTGTTTTTT. Translated, it gives CASSQVSLPGEKLFF.

The rearrangement uses TRBV28 and TRBJ2-7, with 10 nucleotides matching TRBD1. Germline V gene sequence: CDR1 MDHEN, CDR2 SYDVKM. The J segment lost 5 bases and the V segment lost 6 bases, leaving 7 bases of the junction unmatched. The CDR3 has 14 amino acids. CDR3 bases: TGTGCCAGCAGACCAGGACAGGGGGTTAACGAGCAGTACTTC. This translates into CASRPGQGVNEQYF.

The CDR3, as DNA: TGTGCCAGCAGCTTAGCGCGGGCTAGCGGGAGTGAGACCCAGTACTTC. This codes for CASSLARASGSETQYF. The chain joins TRBV7-9 to TRBJ2-5; 10 nucleotides line up with TRBD2. The V and J ends lost 0 bases and 5 bases, in that order; junction bases with no gene match: 6. The CDR3 spans 16 residues. Germline assignment: CDR1 SEHNR and CDR2 FQNEAQ (reference sequence).

V and J are TRBV7-9 and TRBJ1-5, with 9 bases that match TRBD1. The V gene end was trimmed by 5 bases and the J gene end by 5 bases; junction bases not matched to a gene: 10. Germline lookup yields CDR1 SEHNR and CDR2 FQNEAQ (reference sequence). The CDR3 runs to 16 residues. CDR3 sequence (DNA): TGTGCCAGCAGCCCGACAGGGGGTAGAGTGGATCAGCCCCAGCATTTT. Translating it yields CASSPTGGRVDQPQHF. Full variable domain (rest looked up from reference TRBV7-9 and TRBJ1-5): DTGVSQNPRHKITKRGQNVTFRCDPISEHNRLYWYRQTLGQGPEFLTYFQNEAQLEKSRLLSDRFSAERPKGSFSTLEIQRTEQGDSAMYLCASSPTGGRVDQPQHFGDGTRLSIL.

This clone was counted once. The chain combines TRBV7-9 with TRBJ2-7; perhaps D is TRBD1 or TRBD2 (5 bases each). CDR1 is SEHNR and CDR2 is FQNEAQ in the germline V gene (reference sequence). This CDR3 is built from 15 residues. Trimming pared 4 bases from V and 2 bases from J, leaving 15 bases between. This CDR3 is CASSYTGLEPYEQYF. CDR3 coding DNA: TGTGCCAGCAGCTACACAGGACTCGAACCCTACGAGCAGTACTTC.

The rearrangement uses TRBV9 and TRBJ1-2; the match to TRBD1 covers 8 bases. From germline, CDR1 is SGDLS and CDR2 YYNGEE. The length of the CDR3 is 16 residues. Trimming took 3 bases from V and 4 from J; bases not matched to a gene: 11. The CDR3 nucleotides are TGTGCCAGCAGCGCGTCCGTGACAGGACAGGGCTATGGCTACACCTTC. Translation gives CASSASVTGQGYGYTF.

This clone came up once. The sample has other DNA sequences that encode this CDR3 too. CDR3 nucleotide sequence: TGCGCCAGCAGCTTGGGACTAGCGGGACCACACAATGAGCAGTTCTTC. It codes for CASSLGLAGPHNEQFF. The rearrangement joins TRBV5-1 to TRBJ2-1; TRBD2 agrees at 11 bases. The V segment lost 0 bases and the J segment 5 bases; nucleotides outside the gene matches: 4. The CDR3 length is 16 residues. Germline V CDR1 and CDR2: SGHRS, YFSETQ.

This clone has more than one count but fewer than ten. CDR3 residues: CASSFSAGTEAFF. In DNA, the CDR3 is TGTGCCAGCAGCTTCTCTGCCGGTACTGAAGCTTTCTTT. The V call is TRBV11-3, the J call TRBJ1-1; D is undetermined. The V end lost 3 bases, the J end lost 5 bases, and 10 bases lay between the germline ends. The V gene's germline CDR1 is SGHNT and CDR2 YENEEA. The CDR3 sequence is 13 residues long.

The chain carries TRBV28 and TRBJ1-4; D is undetermined. Looked up from germline, CDR1 is MDHEN and CDR2 is SYDVKM. CDR3 length equals 14 residues. With 3 bases removed from V and 4 bases from J, the gap between germline ends came to 9 bases. The CDR3 nucleotides read TGTGCCAGCAGTTTGGGCGGGGATAATGAAAAACTGTTTTTT. Encoded protein: CASSLGGDNEKLFF.

This chain uses TRBV19 with TRBJ2-1, with D unresolved. The germline CDR1 and CDR2 sequences are LNHDA and SQIVND (reference sequence). The length of the CDR3 is 15 residues. Trimming stripped 3 bases from V and 0 bases from J, with 9 bases between. CDR3 sequence reads: CASSMKLGSYNEQFF. In nucleotides, the CDR3 is TGTGCCAGTAGTATGAAGCTGGGCTCCTACAATGAGCAGTTCTTC.